This T cell receptor (beta chain) was found in a study of Graves' ophthalmopathy and Graves' hyperthyroidism. Worth noting for this clonotype: One end of the junction varies from germline; a read error may be responsible.

RNA transcripts provided the template for amplifying TCR beta CDR3 regions. HTBI-primed first-round RT-PCR preceded second-round multiplex PCR. From the multiplex PCR reads, TCRdb called clonotypes with MiXCR, one entry per CDR3 protein. The sample includes approximately 700,000 distinct CDR3 sequences, roughly 40% seen only once; the top ten take roughly 45%. CDR3 length: 15 amino acids. Germline V gene data show CDR1 as KGHDR and CDR2 as SFDVKD. The source of this sequence is an adult man with Graves' ophthalmopathy. Sequenced: peripheral blood. The rearrangement links TRBV24-1 to TRBJ2-5; the D gene is possibly TRBD2 (6 bases). The CDR3 DNA reads TGTGCCAGCAGTTTATCGTGGCAGGGAGGAGAGACCCAGTACTTC. As protein: CASSLSWQGGETQYF.